The 11 T cell receptor beta chains listed next were all sequenced from one sample in a study of blood T cell repertoires in COVID-19. Sequenced by immunoSEQ multiplex PCR; TCRdb stores in-frame clones only, minus some. The top ten clones hold about 1.2% of a sample with approximately 200,000 clones, approximately 90% of them seen once. The sequenced sample consisted of PBMCs or T cells enriched from blood (not recorded which). The source of these receptors is a man under 40 who had recovered from COVID-19.

The chain carries TRBV19 and TRBJ2-7; 8 nucleotides match TRBD2. J gave up 4 bases and V 5 bases, and 7 bases lay outside the gene matches. Germline V gene lookup returns CDR1 LNHDA and CDR2 SQIVND (reference sequence). The CDR3 has 14 residues. CDR3 protein: CASSSASGSYEQYF. DNA for the CDR3: TGTGCCAGTAGTTCGGCTAGCGGGTCGTACGAGCAGTACTTC.

The V and J genes are TRBV28 and TRBJ1-2; 12 bases align to TRBD1. The CDR3 covers 20 residues. From germline, CDR1 is MDHEN and CDR2 SYDVKM. With 1 base clipped from V and 2 bases from J, the junction kept 14 bases outside the gene matches. CDR3 sequence: CASSLLGMGGQGAPNYGYTF. The CDR3 DNA reads TGTGCCAGCAGTTTATTGGGTATGGGGGGACAGGGGGCCCCGAACTATGGCTACACCTTC.

In DNA, the CDR3 is TGTGCCAGTAGTATGGACGATCTCGGGACAGGGCGGAATCAGCCCCAGCATTTT. Its protein is CASSMDDLGTGRNQPQHF. The chain has TRBV19 and TRBJ1-5, with 9 bases matching TRBD1. Germline V gene lookup returns CDR1 LNHDA and CDR2 SQIVND (reference sequence). V lost 3 bases and J lost 4; bases outside the gene matches: 13. This CDR3 is built from 18 residues.

The chain uses TRBV27 and TRBJ1-2; no reliable D call. The CDR3 sequence is 14 residues long. CDR1 and CDR2 from the germline V gene are MNHEY and SMNVEV (reference sequence). The V gene lost 6 bases and the J gene lost 8 bases, with 19 bases spanning the gap. CDR3 DNA: TGTGCCAGCAGCACTGCGGACGGGAGGTGGGGCTACACCTTC. This gives the protein CASSTADGRWGYTF.

The chain recombines TRBV9 with TRBJ2-3, with 10 bases that match TRBD2. V lost 0 bases, J lost 6 bases, and 7 bases stayed unmatched. The CDR3 is made up of 16 amino acids. CDR1 is SGDLS, CDR2 YYNGEE, per germline. In DNA, the CDR3 is TGTGCCAGCAGCGTAGCGAGAGCGGGAGGGGCGGATACGCAGTATTTT. It encodes CASSVARAGGADTQYF.

The chain has TRBV2 and TRBJ1-2; a possible D gene is TRBD1 (6 bases). Per the germline V gene, CDR1 is SNHLY and CDR2 is FYNNEI. Trimming shortened V by 7 bases and J by 7 bases, and 19 bases separated the two germline ends. The CDR3 loop spans 14 amino acids. The CDR3 sequence is CASNVDRQVSGYTF. The DNA of the CDR3 is TGTGCCAGCAACGTCGACAGGCAAGTGTCTGGCTACACCTTC.

V usage is TRBV2 and J usage is TRBJ2-2; 10 bases fit TRBD1. CDR3 length equals 17 residues. V lost 6 bases, J lost 1 base, and 8 bases stayed unmatched. Germline loops: CDR1 SNHLY, CDR2 FYNNEI. CDR3 sequence: CASRTGTGAMNTGELFF. The CDR3, as DNA: TGTGCCAGCAGAACCGGGACAGGGGCGATGAACACCGGGGAGCTGTTTTTT.

This chain uses TRBV28 with TRBJ2-7, with D maybe TRBD2 (5 bases). The germline gives CDR1 MDHEN, CDR2 SYDVKM. V was clipped by 4 bases and J by 5 bases, with 12 bases between them. The CDR3 length is 13 residues. This chain's CDR3 is CASSSGIRHEQYF. The DNA for the CDR3 is TGTGCCAGCAGTTCCGGGATCCGGCACGAGCAGTACTTC.

CDR3 DNA: TGTGCCAGCAGCCCCACACCTAGTAACTACCCCTACGAGCAGTACTTC. Its translation: CASSPTPSNYPYEQYF. V is TRBV2 and J is TRBJ2-7; D not resolved. Trimming stripped 6 bases from V and 2 bases from J, with 20 bases between. Germline lookup yields CDR1 SNHLY and CDR2 FYNNEI. CDR3 length: 16 residues.

The chain combines TRBV3-1 (or the pseudogene TRBV3-2) with TRBJ1-2; perhaps TRBD1 as D (5 bases). This CDR3 has 14 residues. Germline CDR1 and CDR2: LGHDT and YNNKEL (reference sequence). V shed 0 bases and J shed 4 bases, with 9 bases lying between them. In DNA form, the CDR3 reads TGTGCCAGCAGCCAAGATCAGGGAGGCTATGGCTACACCTTC. Its translation: CASSQDQGGYGYTF.

The rearrangement links TRBV7-8 to TRBJ1-4, with no clear D. The V and J ends lost 1 base and 4 bases respectively, with 16 bases between them. The CDR3 runs to 17 residues. The germline V gene has CDR1 SGHVS and CDR2 FQNEAQ. This CDR3 is CASSLGRLPPDNEKLFF. As DNA, the CDR3 is TGTGCCAGCAGCTTAGGAAGACTACCGCCCGATAATGAAAAACTGTTTTTT.